Detailed here is one T cell receptor (beta chain). Its antigen is not identified. This sample was taken from a study of T cells expressing NK-cell markers. TCRdb reprocessed the 5' RACE reads and keeps a single row for each CDR3 protein, giving no DNA. The sample table sets out about 460,000 distinct CDR3 sequences. Study results and limitations: Expanded NKG2C+ T cell clones had unclear HCMV specificity.

The specimen was blood T cells: a sorted CD56 or NKG2C T cell subset, CD4+ or CD8+ T cells, or bulk PBMC T cells (not recorded which). The sequence was collected from a woman aged 50 to 60 in good health.

Here the CDR3 reads CSARDGAGGHGNEQFF. The rearrangement joins TRBV20-1 to TRBJ2-1; TCRdb selects TRBD2, and the lack of DNA leaves this call unchecked. The CDR3 is made up of 16 amino acids. Germline CDR1 is DFQATT and CDR2 is SNEGSKA (reference sequence).